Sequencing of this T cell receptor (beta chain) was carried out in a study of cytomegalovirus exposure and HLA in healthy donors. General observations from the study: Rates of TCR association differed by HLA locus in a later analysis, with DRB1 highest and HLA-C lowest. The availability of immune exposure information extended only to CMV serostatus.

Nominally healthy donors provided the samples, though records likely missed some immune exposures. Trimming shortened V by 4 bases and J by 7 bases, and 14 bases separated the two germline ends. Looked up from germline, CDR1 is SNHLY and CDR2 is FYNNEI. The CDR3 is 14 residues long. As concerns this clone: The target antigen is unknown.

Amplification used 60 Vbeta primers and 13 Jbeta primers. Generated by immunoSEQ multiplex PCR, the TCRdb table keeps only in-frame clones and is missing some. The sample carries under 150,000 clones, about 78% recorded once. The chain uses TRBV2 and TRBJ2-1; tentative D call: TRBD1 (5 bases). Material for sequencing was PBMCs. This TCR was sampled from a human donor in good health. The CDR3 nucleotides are TGTGCCAGCAGTGGGCAGGGAAATAGGAATGAGCAGTTCTTC. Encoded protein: CASSGQGNRNEQFF.